The clone carrying this T cell receptor beta chain appeared a few times. Germline V lookup: CDR1 LNHDA, CDR2 SQIVND (reference sequence). The CDR3 contains 17 residues. Trimming removed 3 bases at V and 0 bases at J, with 14 bases between. The data are from a study of blood T cell repertoires in COVID-19. At the level of the study: Whether acute or convalescent, the COVID-19 samples came from the United States, Italy and Spain.

As handled by the study authors: Quantification of nucleated cells was approximated via reference gene primer amplification. Clones were sequenced by immunoSEQ multiplex PCR, and TCRdb holds only the in-frame ones, with some missing. The V and J calls and the clone size are those of that table, but D and trimming were determined from the DNA. The table records approximately 130,000 clones, around 78% of them present only once. Source material: peripheral blood. The clonotype was recovered from a human donor in a cohort sampled during active COVID-19. The rearrangement joins TRBV19 to TRBJ2-2; weak D call: TRBD1 (7 bases). In DNA, the CDR3 is TGTGCCAGTAGTATGGGGGGACAGTCCTCGAACACCGGGGAGCTGTTTTTT. It encodes CASSMGGQSSNTGELFF.